This T cell receptor (beta chain) was observed in a study of PD-L1 blockade in urothelial cancer. Sequencing used immunoSEQ multiplex PCR; TCRdb keeps in-frame clones, though not all of them. This sample carries about 41,000 clones, 85% of them seen once, and the ten largest clones take 2.5% to 3%. Study results and caveats: At the 3-week point, tumor-associated blood clones expanded more in durable-benefit patients.

The CDR3 has 15 residues. The V gene lost 0 bases and the J gene lost 0 bases, with 7 bases spanning the gap. The germline CDR1 and CDR2 sequences are SGHRS and YFSETQ. This clone was recorded a few times. The antigen remains unidentified. Noted time point: peripheral blood 6 weeks after treatment start. The TCR sequence derives from an older man with urothelial cancer. The rearrangement links TRBV5-1 to TRBJ1-3, with D unresolved. The sample was PBMCs, taken around atezolizumab (anti-PD-L1) treatment. CDR3 coding DNA: TGCGCCAGCAGCTTGGCCGGAGCCTCTGGAAACACCATATATTTT. Amino acid sequence: CASSLAGASGNTIYF.